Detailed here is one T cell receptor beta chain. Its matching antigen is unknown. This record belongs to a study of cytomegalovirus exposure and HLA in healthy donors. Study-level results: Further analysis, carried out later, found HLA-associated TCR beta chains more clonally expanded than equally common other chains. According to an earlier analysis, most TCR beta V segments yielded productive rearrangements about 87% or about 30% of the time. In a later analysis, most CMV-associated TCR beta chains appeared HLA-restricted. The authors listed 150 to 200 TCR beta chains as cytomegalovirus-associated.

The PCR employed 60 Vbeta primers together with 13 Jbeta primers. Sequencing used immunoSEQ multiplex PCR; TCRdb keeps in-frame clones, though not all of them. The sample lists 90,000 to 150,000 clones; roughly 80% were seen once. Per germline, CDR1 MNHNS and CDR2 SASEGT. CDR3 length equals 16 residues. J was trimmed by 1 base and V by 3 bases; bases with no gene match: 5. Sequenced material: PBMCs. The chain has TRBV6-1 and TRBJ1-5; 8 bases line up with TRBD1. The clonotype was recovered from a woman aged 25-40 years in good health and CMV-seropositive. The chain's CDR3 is CASSDIYRGSNQPQHF. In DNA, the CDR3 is TGTGCCAGCAGTGATATCTACAGGGGGAGCAATCAGCCCCAGCATTTT.